This T cell receptor beta chain was sequenced for a study of blood T cell repertoires in COVID-19. The J segment lost 0 bases and the V segment lost 9 bases, leaving 16 bases of the junction unmatched. The CDR3 consists of 18 residues. CDR1 and CDR2 from the germline V gene are LGHDT and YNNKEL (reference sequence). Clones were read by immunoSEQ multiplex PCR, and TCRdb kept only the in-frame ones, dropping some. The data show some 150,000 clones, with roughly 80% seen just once and 5.5% to 8% held by the top ten. The origin of this receptor is a human donor in a cohort sampled during active COVID-19. The material sequenced was peripheral blood. This chain joins TRBV3-1 (or the pseudogene TRBV3-2) and TRBJ2-2, with 7 bases identical to TRBD1. CDR3 sequence: CASTETGSFGANTGELFF. The CDR3 nucleotides are TGTGCCAGTACGGAGACAGGGTCCTTCGGGGCGAACACCGGGGAGCTGTTTTTT.